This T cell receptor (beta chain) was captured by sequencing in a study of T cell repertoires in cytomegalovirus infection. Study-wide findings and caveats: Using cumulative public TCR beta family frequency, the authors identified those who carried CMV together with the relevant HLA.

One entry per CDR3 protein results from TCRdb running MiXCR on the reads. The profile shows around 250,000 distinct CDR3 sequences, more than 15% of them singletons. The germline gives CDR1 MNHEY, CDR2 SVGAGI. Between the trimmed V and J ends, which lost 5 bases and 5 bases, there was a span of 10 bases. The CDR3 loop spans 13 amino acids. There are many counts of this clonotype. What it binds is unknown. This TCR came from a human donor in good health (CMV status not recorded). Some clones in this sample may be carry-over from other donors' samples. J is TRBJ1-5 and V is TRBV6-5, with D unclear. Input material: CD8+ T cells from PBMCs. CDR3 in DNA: TGTGCCAGCAGTCTCGGGCTTTATCAGCCCCAGCATTTT. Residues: CASSLGLYQPQHF.